The 14 T cell receptor beta chains reported below all come from one sample, sequenced in a study of control samples from healthy donors and cancer patients. The assay was immunoSEQ multiplex PCR, and TCRdb's table has in-frame clones only and misses some. The profile covers roughly 370,000 clones, with 75% to 95% appearing a single time and approximately 6.3% taken by the ten largest. The sequenced sample consisted of PBMCs. All receptors derive from a man aged 40-50 years with head and neck cancer.

This clone was seen only a few times. The chain carries TRBV5-6 and TRBJ2-2; D may match TRBD1 or TRBD2 (5 bases each). V lost 4 bases and J lost 4, with 17 bases in between. The CDR3 totals 16 residues. Germline V gene sequence: CDR1 SGHDT, CDR2 YYEEEE. CDR3 sequence: CASSDGLGVGTGELFF. In DNA, the CDR3 is TGTGCCAGCAGCGATGGATTGGGGGTGGGCACCGGGGAGCTGTTTTTT.

This clone was seen once. CDR3 nucleotide sequence: TGTGCCAGCAGCCCCATCTTAGGGAACACTGAAGCTTTCTTT. As protein: CASSPILGNTEAFF. The chain is built from TRBV7-3 and TRBJ1-1, with unresolved D. V was clipped by 5 bases and J by 1 base, with 11 bases between them. CDR3 length equals 14 residues. Germline loops: CDR1 SGHTA, CDR2 FQGTGA.

This sequence joins TRBV10-1 and TRBJ2-2, with 7 bases identical to TRBD2. Germline V lookup: CDR1 WNHNN, CDR2 SYGVQD (reference sequence). The CDR3 loop spans 16 amino acids. V lost 4 bases to trimming and J lost 3 bases; unmatched junction nucleotides: 8. CDR3 loop: CASSGTGDYYTGELFF. The DNA of the CDR3 is TGCGCCAGCAGTGGCACGGGGGACTATTACACCGGGGAGCTGTTTTTT.

The V gene is TRBV19, the J gene TRBJ1-2, with 7 bases matching TRBD1. This CDR3 comprises 14 residues. Germline V gene data show CDR1 as LNHDA and CDR2 as SQIVND (reference sequence). V gave up 9 bases and J gave up 1 base; unmatched junction bases: 8. The CDR3 protein is CASQGQEINYGYTF. The CDR3 coding sequence is TGTGCCAGCCAAGGACAGGAAATTAACTATGGCTACACCTTC.

The rearrangement joins TRBV4-3 to TRBJ1-1; D call uncertain. Germline V lookup: CDR1 LGHNA, CDR2 YSLEER. Trimming took off 0 bases at V and 2 bases at J, with 13 bases between the two ends. The CDR3 sequence is 16 residues long. CDR3 protein: CASSQDRLIVNTEAFF. CDR3 sequence (DNA): TGCGCCAGCAGCCAAGATAGGCTGATTGTTAACACTGAAGCTTTCTTT.

As for this clone: Other DNA sequences within the sample encode an identical CDR3. This rearrangement joins TRBV12-3 or TRBV12-4 to TRBJ2-1; D unclear. CDR3 length: 11 amino acids. V lost 5 bases, J lost 7 bases, and 6 bases lay in between. CDR3: CASSLGNEQFF. In DNA form, the CDR3 reads TGTGCCAGCAGTCTGGGGAATGAGCAGTTCTTC.

J is TRBJ2-1 and V is TRBV5-1; 9 bases are shared with TRBD2. Trimming removed 3 bases from V and 3 bases from J; junction bases left unmatched: 4. Germline values: CDR1 SGHRS, CDR2 YFSETQ. This CDR3 spans 15 amino acids. CDR3 sequence (DNA): TGCGCCAGCAGCTCCGCTAGCGGGGACTACAATGAGCAGTTCTTC. This gives the protein CASSSASGDYNEQFF.

V usage is TRBV2 and J usage is TRBJ1-1; D is uncertain. Germline CDR1 and CDR2: SNHLY and FYNNEI. Trimming took off 5 bases at V and 1 base at J, with 11 bases between the two ends. The CDR3 consists of 14 residues. The CDR3 DNA is TGTGCCAGCAGTTTCGTCCGGACGAACACTGAAGCTTTCTTT. Translation: CASSFVRTNTEAFF.

The genes are TRBV19 and TRBJ2-5; TRBD2 matches at 12 bases. Germline V lookup: CDR1 LNHDA, CDR2 SQIVND (reference sequence). CDR3 size: 16 residues. V lost 5 bases, J lost 2 bases, and 6 bases stayed unmatched. CDR3 DNA sequence: TGTGCCAGTAGTGCTAGACTAGCGGGAGAACAAGAGACCCAGTACTTC. The encoded protein is CASSARLAGEQETQYF. Variable domain in full (rest from reference TRBV19 and TRBJ2-5): DGGITQSPKYLFRKEGQNVTLSCEQNLNHDAMYWYRQDPGQGLRLIYYSQIVNDFQKGDIAEGYSVSREKKESFPLTVTSAQKNPTAFYLCASSARLAGEQETQYFGPGTRLLVL.

This sequence joins TRBV6-2 or TRBV6-3 and TRBJ1-1; no firm D call. This CDR3 contains 13 residues. CDR1 is MNHEY and CDR2 is SVGEGT in the germline V gene. Trimming left V 4 bases short and J 4 bases short, with 10 bases between. The CDR3 region is CASSLAYVTEAFF. The CDR3 DNA sequence: TGTGCCAGCAGTTTAGCTTATGTCACTGAAGCTTTCTTT.

A single count supports this clone. The chain employs TRBV3-1 (or the pseudogene TRBV3-2) and TRBJ2-5, with a possible D match to TRBD1 (6 bases). The CDR3 runs to 16 residues. V was cut by 1 base and J by 5 bases, with 17 bases left in between. The V gene's germline CDR1 is LGHDT and CDR2 YNNKEL (reference sequence). The CDR3 coding sequence is TGTGCCAGCAGCCAAGGATTACAGGGTCGGAGGGAGACCCAGTACTTC. Translation: CASSQGLQGRRETQYF.

This sequence joins TRBV18 and TRBJ1-5; no definite D call. The CDR3 sequence is 13 residues long. The V end was cut by 5 bases, the J end by 5 bases, with 10 bases between. Per the germline V gene, CDR1 is KGHSH and CDR2 is LQKENI. The CDR3 bases are TGTGCCAGCTCATCGGGAGGCGATCAGCCCCAGCATTTT. Protein product: CASSSGGDQPQHF.

The chain has TRBV6-2 or TRBV6-3 and TRBJ2-2; no clear D gene. Germline CDR1 is MNHEY and CDR2 is SVGEGT. The CDR3 has 15 residues. Trimming removed 0 bases at V and 7 bases at J, with 12 bases between. Here the CDR3 reads CASSYSRTSGGELFF. The CDR3 DNA is TGTGCCAGCAGTTACTCCCGAACGTCCGGCGGGGAGCTGTTTTTT.

The chain has TRBV6-1 and TRBJ2-3; TRBD2 agrees at 10 bases. The germline V gene has CDR1 MNHNS and CDR2 SASEGT. V lost 0 bases and J lost 4; bases outside the gene matches: 10. There are 18 residues in the CDR3. CDR3 in amino acids: CASSEARTLAGVSDTQYF. The CDR3 region has the DNA TGTGCCAGCAGTGAAGCCCGGACCCTAGCGGGAGTATCAGATACGCAGTATTTT.